One sample yielded the 21 T cell receptor beta chains listed below, sequenced in a study of T cell repertoires in cytomegalovirus infection. TCRdb reprocessed the reads with MiXCR, giving one entry per CDR3 protein. The sample holds roughly 120,000 distinct CDR3 sequences, 10% seen once. Their antigen targets remain unknown. Sequencing was performed on PBMCs, sequenced either directly or after in vitro stimulation (not recorded which). These receptors all stem from a human donor in good health (CMV status not recorded). Some clones in this sample may be carry-over from other donors' samples.

This clonotype was recorded many times. The genes are TRBV7-2 and TRBJ2-7; 11 bases agree with TRBD2. The trim removed 1 base at V and 4 bases at J, leaving 6 bases unmatched. CDR1 SGHTA and CDR2 FQGNSA come from the germline V gene. The CDR3 totals 16 residues. CDR3 residues: CASSLDAPSGRYEQYF. The CDR3, as DNA: TGTGCCAGCAGCTTAGACGCGCCTAGCGGGAGGTACGAGCAGTACTTC.

This clonotype was detected ten times or more. The chain combines TRBV6-5 with TRBJ2-3; a weak D match, TRBD1 (6 bases). Trimming cost V 5 bases and J 4 bases, with 16 bases left between them. CDR1 and CDR2 from the germline V gene are MNHEY and SVGAGI. This CDR3 is built from 15 residues. The CDR3 region is CASSPALRGPDTQYF. Here the CDR3 DNA reads TGTGCCAGCAGTCCCGCGCTCAGGGGTCCAGATACGCAGTATTTT.

The chain links TRBV11-2 to TRBJ1-1, with 8 nucleotides matching TRBD1. CDR3 length equals 15 residues. Trimming removed 6 bases from V and 5 bases from J; junction bases left unmatched: 11. Germline assignment: CDR1 SGHAT and CDR2 FQNNGV. The CDR3 DNA is TGTGCCAGCAGGGTGACAGGGGCCCGTCAAACTGAAGCTTTCTTT. It translates to CASRVTGARQTEAFF.

This clonotype came up many times. J is TRBJ2-1 and V is TRBV6-2 or TRBV6-3, with D unresolved. Germline CDR1 reads MNHEY; CDR2 reads SVGEGT. Deletions cut 6 bases from V and 4 bases from J, with 13 bases between. The CDR3 loop spans 14 amino acids. The CDR3 DNA reads TGTGCCAGCAGCCGCCCGAACTCATACAATGAGCAGTTCTTC. This codes for CASSRPNSYNEQFF.

This clonotype was counted many times. The chain links TRBV7-2 to TRBJ2-1, with D perhaps TRBD2 (5 bases). Germline V lookup: CDR1 SGHTA, CDR2 FQGNSA. This CDR3 region has 16 residues. The germline V and J ends were trimmed by 0 bases and 9 bases, with 18 bases remaining between them. The CDR3 nucleotides are TGTGCCAGCAGCTTAGCCCGGGATCCCGGGAAGGGTGAGCAGTTCTTC. Its translation is CASSLARDPGKGEQFF.

This clonotype was picked up many times. This sequence joins TRBV15 and TRBJ1-1; D gene ambiguous. The germline V gene has CDR1 LNHNV and CDR2 YYDKDF (reference sequence). The V gene lost 1 base and the J gene lost 1 base, with 10 bases spanning the gap. CDR3 length: 15 residues. Here the CDR3 DNA reads TGTGCCACCAGCAGAGGGGAAGGTAGGAACACTGAAGCTTTCTTT. Protein sequence: CATSRGEGRNTEAFF.

The rearrangement links TRBV18 to TRBJ2-7, with a possible D match to TRBD1 (6 bases). The CDR3 length is 14 residues. Looked up from germline, CDR1 is KGHSH and CDR2 is LQKENI. V was clipped by 4 bases and J by 1 base, with 11 bases between them. The CDR3 loop is CASSRGGRSYEQYV. The CDR3 bases are TGTGCCAGCTCACGAGGGGGTAGGTCCTACGAGCAGTACGTC.

The table lists this clonotype with many counts. The chain employs TRBV11-2 and TRBJ2-2; D may match TRBD1 or TRBD2 (5 bases each). The V end was cut by 3 bases, the J end by 9 bases, with 17 bases between. The CDR3 has 15 amino acids. The V gene's germline CDR1 is SGHAT and CDR2 FQNNGV. The CDR3 DNA is TGTGCCAGCAGCTTCGCCCGGGGCCCCTCTTGGGAGCTGTTTTTT. This translates into CASSFARGPSWELFF.

This clonotype has a count of ten or more. This chain uses TRBV6-2 or TRBV6-3 with TRBJ2-1; no firm D call. V lost 6 bases to trimming and J lost 7 bases, with 10 bases between them. The CDR3 is 12 amino acids. Germline CDR1 is MNHEY and CDR2 is SVGEGT. The CDR3, as DNA: TGTGCCAGCAGCCGTAATGCGAATGAGCAGTTCTTC. It translates to CASSRNANEQFF.

There are a few counts of this clonotype. The V gene is TRBV19, the J gene TRBJ2-1; no clear D. V was shortened by 3 bases and J by 0 bases, with 6 bases between the two germline ends. The CDR3 is 14 amino acids. CDR1 and CDR2 from the germline V gene are LNHDA and SQIVND (reference sequence). The DNA of the CDR3 is TGTGCCAGTAGTATCACTGCCTCCTACAATGAGCAGTTCTTC. Translation: CASSITASYNEQFF.

In this sample, this clonotype turned up many times. The V gene is TRBV7-8, the J gene TRBJ1-2; D not resolved. Germline V CDR1 and CDR2: SGHVS, FQNEAQ. This CDR3 has 14 amino acids. The V gene lost 5 bases and the J gene lost 4 bases, with 14 bases spanning the gap. The CDR3 DNA reads as TGTGCCAGCAGCCCCCGCGGGCAGCTCTATGGCTACACCTTC. Protein sequence: CASSPRGQLYGYTF.

This clonotype has a count of ten or more. The J gene is TRBJ2-6, the V gene TRBV6-4, with 10 bases aligning to TRBD1. Trimming cost V 6 bases and J 2 bases; bases outside gene matches: 4. From germline, CDR1 is MRHNA and CDR2 SNTAGT. The CDR3 runs 16 residues. CDR3 DNA sequence: TGTGCCAGCAGCCGGGACAGGGGCCCTGGGGCCAACGTCCTGACTTTC. Its protein is CASSRDRGPGANVLTF.

With regard to this clonotype: A much larger clonotype is one base distant, so this may be a read error. The chain uses TRBV6-5 and TRBJ2-3; D assignment may be TRBD1 or TRBD2 (5 bases each). The CDR3 runs 14 residues. Germline lookup yields CDR1 MNHEY and CDR2 SVGAGI. DNA of the CDR3: TGTGCCAGCAGGGAAGGGGACCGCACAGATTCGCAGTATTTT. Translation gives CASREGDRTDSQYF.

The chain has TRBV7-2 and TRBJ1-6; 8 nucleotides match TRBD1. The V and J ends lost 5 bases and 7 bases, in that order; junction bases with no gene match: 10. In germline, CDR1 is SGHTA, CDR2 FQGNSA. This CDR3 comprises 16 residues. The CDR3 region has the DNA TGTGCCAGCAGCCCCAGACAGGGGCGCCTGAATTCACCCCTCCACTTT. Amino acid sequence: CASSPRQGRLNSPLHF.

V gene TRBV13 combines with J gene TRBJ2-7; D unclear. Looked up from germline, CDR1 is PRHDT and CDR2 is FYEKMQ (reference sequence). CDR3 size: 14 residues. The V gene lost 5 bases and the J gene lost 4 bases, with 15 bases spanning the gap. CDR3 region: CASSTMSPQYEQYF. The CDR3 DNA reads as TGTGCCAGCAGCACCATGTCCCCTCAGTACGAGCAGTACTTC.

The chain combines TRBV5-5 with TRBJ1-5; no clear D gene. This CDR3 comprises 13 residues. V gave up 0 bases and J gave up 5 bases, with 6 bases separating them. Germline CDR1 is SGHKS and CDR2 is YYEKEE (reference sequence). The CDR3 here is CASSLGVYQPQHF. Written as DNA, the CDR3 is TGTGCCAGCAGCTTGGGGGTTTATCAGCCCCAGCATTTT.

The CDR3 loop reads CASSLDGYNEQFF. The CDR3 DNA is TGTGCCAGCAGCTTAGACGGCTACAATGAGCAGTTCTTC. This sequence joins TRBV7-6 and TRBJ2-1; no reliable D call. CDR1 SGHVS and CDR2 FNYEAQ come from the germline V gene. CDR3 size: 13 residues. V was trimmed by 1 base and J by 3 bases, leaving 4 bases between them.

This clonotype occurred many times. V gene TRBV12-3 or TRBV12-4 combines with J gene TRBJ1-2; D call uncertain. This CDR3 comprises 14 residues. The V gene lost 6 bases and the J gene lost 2 bases, with 13 bases spanning the gap. CDR3 nucleotides: TGTGCCAGCAGATTCGGACGGGAGAACTATGGCTACACCTTC. This sequence encodes CASRFGRENYGYTF.

This clonotype was detected ten times or more. The V and J genes are TRBV4-1 and TRBJ1-1, with D perhaps TRBD1 (6 bases). V lost 2 bases, J lost 5 bases, and 18 bases lay in between. This CDR3 spans 16 amino acids. CDR1 is MGHRA and CDR2 is YSYEKL in the germline V gene. Here the CDR3 reads CASSQTGNRVLTEAFF. CDR3 DNA: TGCGCCAGCAGCCAAACGGGAAACAGGGTGTTAACTGAAGCTTTCTTT.

This clonotype was detected many times. The chain joins TRBV19 to TRBJ1-2, with 10 nucleotides matching TRBD1. Germline V lookup: CDR1 LNHDA, CDR2 SQIVND (reference sequence). Trimming cost V 3 bases and J 4 bases; bases outside gene matches: 5. The CDR3 has 15 residues. This chain's CDR3 is CASSILTGGGYGYTF. For the CDR3, the DNA is TGTGCCAGTAGTATCCTGACAGGGGGCGGCTATGGCTACACCTTC. The entire variable domain, with the rest obtained from reference TRBV19 and TRBJ1-2, is as follows: DGGITQSPKYLFRKEGQNVTLSCEQNLNHDAMYWYRQDPGQGLRLIYYSQIVNDFQKGDIAEGYSVSREKKESFPLTVTSAQKNPTAFYLCASSILTGGGYGYTFGSGTRLTVV.

This clonotype was seen many times. This chain links TRBV11-2 with TRBJ2-2, with 7 bases that match TRBD1. This CDR3 spans 16 amino acids. V shed 3 bases, J shed 2 bases, and the junction held 6 bases outside the gene matches. The germline V gene has CDR1 SGHAT and CDR2 FQNNGV. The CDR3 bases are TGTGCCAGCAGCTTTAATACAGGGGCCAACACCGGGGAGCTGTTTTTT. Translation gives CASSFNTGANTGELFF. Combining the CDR3 with reference TRBV11-2 and TRBJ2-2 gives the whole variable domain EAGVAQSPRYKIIEKRQSVAFWCNPISGHATLYWYQQILGQGPKLLIQFQNNGVVDDSQLPKDRFSAERLKGVDSTLKIQPAKLEDSAVYLCASSFNTGANTGELFFGEGSRLTVL.